Below are 30 T cell receptor beta chains sequenced from a single sample in a study of shared clonotypes between healthy human individuals. Some clones are missing from TCRdb's copy, which holds only in-frame ones; the method was immunoSEQ multiplex PCR. The data show 2 million to 2.5 million clones, about 95% seen once. Terminally differentiated effector memory CD45RA+ cells were excluded by CCR7 positive selection of CD45RO-negative cells. Sequencing used naive CD8+ T cells sorted from blood. The origin of the receptors is a man aged 18-30 years in good health.

Here the CDR3 DNA reads TGTGCCAGTAGTATAGATATGGAGAGTGACGAGCAGTACTTC. Protein product: CASSIDMESDEQYF. The chain is built from TRBV19 and TRBJ2-7; unclear D gene. The CDR3 length is 14 residues. Trimming left V 0 bases short and J 5 bases short, with 11 bases between. The germline CDR1 and CDR2 sequences are LNHDA and SQIVND (reference sequence). Together with reference TRBV19 and TRBJ2-7, the CDR3 gives the full variable domain: DGGITQSPKYLFRKEGQNVTLSCEQNLNHDAMYWYRQDPGQGLRLIYYSQIVNDFQKGDIAEGYSVSREKKESFPLTVTSAQKNPTAFYLCASSIDMESDEQYFGPGTRLTVT.

The V and J genes are TRBV19 and TRBJ1-1; D is unresolved. Germline V CDR1 and CDR2: LNHDA, SQIVND (reference sequence). The CDR3 contains 14 residues. Between the trimmed V and J ends, which lost 2 bases and 1 base, there was a span of 8 bases. The CDR3 reads CASSITVSNTEAFF. The CDR3 DNA is TGTGCCAGTAGTATAACAGTTTCGAACACTGAAGCTTTCTTT.

The CDR3 sequence is CASSAGTLNTGELFF. DNA for the CDR3: TGCGCCAGCAGCGCCGGGACACTAAACACCGGGGAGCTGTTTTTT. This rearrangement joins TRBV10-1 to TRBJ2-2, with D perhaps matching TRBD1 (6 bases). From germline, CDR1 is WNHNN and CDR2 SYGVQD (reference sequence). V was pared by 6 bases and J by 2 bases, with 13 bases between. The CDR3 loop spans 15 amino acids.

The rearrangement joins TRBV4-3 to TRBJ2-7; 12 positions agree with TRBD1. CDR3 length: 16 amino acids. V lost 4 bases to trimming and J lost 2 bases; unmatched junction nucleotides: 6. The germline gives CDR1 LGHNA, CDR2 YSLEER. This CDR3 is CASSPHGTGGTYEQYF. As DNA, the CDR3 is TGCGCCAGCAGCCCCCATGGGACAGGGGGCACCTACGAGCAGTACTTC.

The V and J genes are TRBV30 and TRBJ2-1; the match to TRBD1 covers 7 bases. Unmatched junction bases numbered 6, after V lost 2 bases and J lost 5 bases. The CDR3 has 14 residues. CDR1 is GTSNPN and CDR2 is SVGIG in the germline V gene (reference sequence). In nucleotides, the CDR3 is TGTGCCTGGAGTCTTGGGCAGGGGGACAATGAGCAGTTCTTC. Its protein is CAWSLGQGDNEQFF.

The chain links TRBV7-2 to TRBJ2-4; no definite D call. The germline CDR1 and CDR2 sequences are SGHTA and FQGNSA. Trimming stripped 4 bases from V and 8 bases from J, with 15 bases between. The CDR3 contains 14 residues. The CDR3 DNA is TGTGCCAGCAGCTCCATGGACCTTAGTGACATTCAGTACTTC. It specifies CASSSMDLSDIQYF.

The chain employs TRBV13 and TRBJ1-2; D gene ambiguous. CDR3 length equals 12 residues. Between the trimmed V and J ends, which lost 0 bases and 8 bases, there was a span of 7 bases. CDR1 and CDR2 from the germline V gene are PRHDT and FYEKMQ (reference sequence). CDR3 residues: CASSLGFRGYTF. DNA for the CDR3: TGTGCCAGCAGCTTAGGCTTTAGGGGCTACACCTTC.

The chain carries TRBV9 and TRBJ1-2; D is possibly TRBD1 (5 bases). Germline CDR1 and CDR2: SGDLS and YYNGEE. The ends were cut back, 0 bases at V and 7 bases at J, with 16 bases in the middle. CDR3 length: 15 residues. CDR3: CASSVDEGASGGYTF. CDR3 coding DNA: TGTGCCAGCAGCGTAGACGAAGGGGCCTCGGGTGGCTACACCTTC. The complete variable domain, with remaining parts taken from reference TRBV9 and TRBJ1-2, reads DSGVTQTPKHLITATGQRVTLRCSPRSGDLSVYWYQQSLDQGLQFLIQYYNGEERAKGNILERFSAQQFPDLHSELNLSSLELGDSALYFCASSVDEGASGGYTFGSGTRLTVV.

The chain is built from TRBV11-2 and TRBJ2-3; no clear D. The germline V gene has CDR1 SGHAT and CDR2 FQNNGV. V was pared by 4 bases and J by 6 bases, with 11 bases between. The CDR3 is 13 amino acids. The CDR3 DNA follows: TGTGCCAGCAGCTCCCTGATGGGGGATACGCAGTATTTT. It specifies CASSSLMGDTQYF. The full variable domain, with the rest looked up from reference TRBV11-2 and TRBJ2-3, is EAGVAQSPRYKIIEKRQSVAFWCNPISGHATLYWYQQILGQGPKLLIQFQNNGVVDDSQLPKDRFSAERLKGVDSTLKIQPAKLEDSAVYLCASSSLMGDTQYFGPGTRLTVL.

The chain joins TRBV25-1 to TRBJ2-7; D not resolved. The CDR3 runs 10 residues. Germline V lookup: CDR1 MGHDK, CDR2 SYGVNS. Trimming pared 10 bases from V and 3 bases from J, leaving 7 bases between. CDR3: CAISDYEQYF. For the CDR3, the DNA is TGTGCCATTTCGGACTACGAGCAGTACTTC.

The J gene is TRBJ2-1, the V gene TRBV14, with a weak D call TRBD2 (5 bases). Trimming shortened V by 0 bases and J by 3 bases, and 9 bases separated the two germline ends. The CDR3 sequence is 15 residues long. Germline V gene sequence: CDR1 SGHDN, CDR2 FVKESK. CDR3 coding DNA: TGTGCCAGCAGCCAAGATTCGGGGAACTACAATGAGCAGTTCTTC. This sequence encodes CASSQDSGNYNEQFF. The full variable domain, with the rest looked up from reference TRBV14 and TRBJ2-1, is EAGVTQFPSHSVIEKGQTVTLRCDPISGHDNLYWYRRVMGKEIKFLLHFVKESKQDESGMPNNRFLAERTGGTYSTLKVQPAELEDSGVYFCASSQDSGNYNEQFFGPGTRLTVL.

This clone was seen only once. The rearrangement links TRBV13 to TRBJ2-7; no firm D call. Germline CDR1 PRHDT, CDR2 FYEKMQ (reference sequence). V dropped 4 bases and J dropped 6 bases, with 13 bases sitting between them. CDR3 length equals 13 residues. CDR3 in DNA: TGTGCCAGCAGCTCCCAGGTTCCCCCCGAGCAGTACTTC. Translating it yields CASSSQVPPEQYF. Looking up the rest from reference TRBV13 and TRBJ2-7 gives the full variable domain: AAGVIQSPRHLIKEKRETATLKCYPIPRHDTVYWYQQGPGQDPQFLISFYEKMQSDKGSIPDRFSAQQFSDYHSELNMSSLELGDSALYFCASSSQVPPEQYFGPGTRLTVT.

The DNA for the CDR3 is TGTGCCAGCAGCTTAGGCCGGATCAAAAGCGGGGGGTACACAGATACGCAGTATTTT. Amino acid sequence: CASSLGRIKSGGYTDTQYF. V gene TRBV13 combines with J gene TRBJ2-3, with 9 bases aligning to TRBD2. The germline V gene has CDR1 PRHDT and CDR2 FYEKMQ (reference sequence). The CDR3 runs to 19 residues. Losses at the gene ends were 0 bases for V and 2 bases for J; bases not matched to a gene: 12.

In regard to this clone: The same CDR3 is also encoded by other DNA sequences in this sample. The chain recombines TRBV5-6 with TRBJ2-3; D may be TRBD1 (6 bases). V lost 1 base and J 2 bases, leaving 8 bases between the germline ends. This CDR3 region has 14 residues. The germline V gene encodes CDR1 SGHDT and CDR2 YYEEEE. DNA for the CDR3: TGTGCCAGCAGCTTGTGGACAGACACAGATACGCAGTATTTT. Translated, it gives CASSLWTDTDTQYF. The complete variable domain, with remaining parts taken from reference TRBV5-6 and TRBJ2-3, reads DAGVTQSPTHLIKTRGQQVTLRCSPKSGHDTVSWYQQALGQGPQFIFQYYEEEERQRGNFPDRFSGHQFPNYSSELNVNALLLGDSALYLCASSLWTDTDTQYFGPGTRLTVL.

The rearrangement joins TRBV27 to TRBJ2-1, with D tentatively TRBD2 (6 bases). Between the trimmed V and J ends, which lost 7 bases and 1 base, there was a span of 8 bases. This CDR3 is built from 13 residues. Germline V gene data show CDR1 as MNHEY and CDR2 as SMNVEV (reference sequence). CDR3 nucleotides: TGTGCCAGCACCGGGAGTTCCTACAATGAGCAGTTCTTC. Translation: CASTGSSYNEQFF.

The chain uses TRBV13 and TRBJ2-7, with a tentative D call TRBD1 (6 bases). V dropped 5 bases and J dropped 0 bases, with 14 bases sitting between them. CDR3 length: 15 amino acids. The germline CDR1 and CDR2 sequences are PRHDT and FYEKMQ (reference sequence). The CDR3 reads CASSLSDSSSYEQYF. DNA of the CDR3: TGTGCCAGCAGCCTATCGGACAGTAGCTCCTACGAGCAGTACTTC.

The V call is TRBV4-2, the J call TRBJ1-4; the match to TRBD1 covers 7 bases. This CDR3 has 15 residues. Germline V CDR1 and CDR2: LGHNA, YNFKEQ. J gave up 6 bases and V 0 bases, and 4 bases lay outside the gene matches. CDR3 residues: CASSQERDSYEKLFF. The CDR3 DNA follows: TGTGCCAGCAGCCAAGAAAGGGACAGTTATGAAAAACTGTTTTTT.

The J gene is TRBJ2-7, the V gene TRBV6-6; 7 nucleotides match TRBD2. The trim removed 5 bases at V and 0 bases at J, leaving 4 bases unmatched. Germline-derived CDR1 and CDR2 are MNHNY and SVGAGI (reference sequence). The CDR3 is 14 amino acids. The CDR3 coding sequence is TGTGCCAGCAGTACCCTAGCGGACTCCTACGAGCAGTACTTC. Translating it yields CASSTLADSYEQYF.

This rearrangement joins TRBV9 to TRBJ1-2; D might be TRBD1 (6 bases). This CDR3 has 14 amino acids. V was cut by 1 base and J by 1 base, with 8 bases left in between. Germline CDR1 is SGDLS and CDR2 is YYNGEE. The CDR3 loop reads CASSVHRDNYGYTF. The CDR3 DNA follows: TGTGCCAGCAGCGTACACAGGGATAACTATGGCTACACCTTC.

The V gene is TRBV27, the J gene TRBJ2-3; 7 nucleotides match TRBD2. V gave up 3 bases and J gave up 2 bases; unmatched junction bases: 8. The CDR3 loop spans 16 amino acids. The germline V gene has CDR1 MNHEY and CDR2 SMNVEV (reference sequence). DNA of the CDR3: TGTGCCAGCAGTTTTGTTCCAGCGGGGTCCACAGATACGCAGTATTTT. Protein sequence: CASSFVPAGSTDTQYF.

The chain carries TRBV4-2 and TRBJ2-5; 8 bases fit TRBD2. The CDR3 length is 16 residues. J gave up 4 bases and V 0 bases, and 7 bases lay outside the gene matches. Germline-derived CDR1 and CDR2 are LGHNA and YNFKEQ. CDR3 sequence reads: CASSQDLSGGGETQYF. The CDR3 DNA is TGTGCCAGCAGCCAAGATCTGAGCGGGGGAGGAGAGACCCAGTACTTC.

The rearrangement joins TRBV11-2 to TRBJ1-6; 7 bases align to TRBD1. The CDR3 spans 15 residues. V dropped 2 bases and J dropped 9; count of bases not matched to a gene: 7. CDR1 and CDR2 from the germline V gene are SGHAT and FQNNGV. The CDR3 is CASSLPPTGSSPLHF. The DNA of the CDR3 is TGTGCCAGCAGCTTACCCCCGACAGGGAGTTCACCCCTCCACTTT.

The CDR3, as DNA: TGTGCCAGCTCACCAGACCGGGACAGCCCTATACCCTACGAGCAGTACTTC. Amino acids: CASSPDRDSPIPYEQYF. This chain joins TRBV18 and TRBJ2-7; 7 bases agree with TRBD1. From germline, CDR1 is KGHSH and CDR2 LQKENI. The CDR3 runs 17 residues. V was pared by 2 bases and J by 2 bases, with 12 bases of the junction left unmatched.

The chain carries TRBV9 and TRBJ1-2; 7 bases map to TRBD1. Germline trimming cut 3 bases from V and 5 bases from J; bases unmatched to any gene: 4. The CDR3 loop spans 13 amino acids. Germline values: CDR1 SGDLS, CDR2 YYNGEE. CDR3 region: CASSEGDSYGYTF. The CDR3 bases are TGTGCCAGCAGCGAGGGGGACAGTTATGGCTACACCTTC.

A note on this clone: The sample contains more than one DNA sequence encoding this CDR3. This chain connects TRBV30 to TRBJ1-1; D is uncertain. Germline V CDR1 and CDR2: GTSNPN, SVGIG (reference sequence). The CDR3 sequence is 12 residues long. Trimming pared 4 bases from V and 0 bases from J, leaving 6 bases between. Here the CDR3 DNA reads TGTGCCTGGACTGGATTGAACACTGAAGCTTTCTTT. This sequence encodes CAWTGLNTEAFF.

The V call is TRBV29-1, the J call TRBJ1-2; D may be TRBD1 (6 bases). Germline V CDR1 and CDR2: SQVTM, ANQGSEA. Trimming stripped 0 bases from V and 4 bases from J, with 15 bases between. The length of the CDR3 is 15 residues. CDR3 bases: TGCAGCGTTGAAGATACAGGGTCCCCTAGCTATGGCTACACCTTC. This sequence encodes CSVEDTGSPSYGYTF. The entire variable domain, with the rest obtained from reference TRBV29-1 and TRBJ1-2, is as follows: SAVISQKPSRDICQRGTSLTIQCQVDSQVTMMFWYRQQPGQSLTLIATANQGSEATYESGFVIDKFPISRPNLTFSTLTVSNMSPEDSSIYLCSVEDTGSPSYGYTFGSGTRLTVV.

As to this clone: This same CDR3 is encoded by further DNA sequences in the sample. The V and J genes are TRBV4-1 and TRBJ2-3, with TRBD2 matching over 10 bases. Germline CDR1 and CDR2: MGHRA and YSYEKL. J lost 3 bases, V lost 3 bases, and 0 bases had no gene match. This CDR3 region has 14 residues. This CDR3 reads CASSQTSGTDTQYF. The DNA of the CDR3 is TGCGCCAGCAGCCAGACTAGCGGGACAGATACGCAGTATTTT.

This clone came up once. V usage is TRBV5-4 and J usage is TRBJ1-1, with a weak D call TRBD1 (6 bases). This CDR3 comprises 13 residues. Germline-derived CDR1 and CDR2 are SGHNT and YYREEE (reference sequence). Trimming shortened V by 6 bases and J by 0 bases, and 9 bases separated the two germline ends. The CDR3 DNA sequence: TGTGCCAGCAAGGACAGCATGAACACTGAAGCTTTCTTT. Encoded protein: CASKDSMNTEAFF.

The chain carries TRBV10-2 and TRBJ2-3, with 10 bases aligning to TRBD2. The V segment lost 0 bases and the J segment 5 bases; nucleotides outside the gene matches: 8. This CDR3 is 17 amino acids long. Germline CDR1 WSHSY, CDR2 SAAADI. CDR3 sequence: CASSESTLAGVVDTQYF. CDR3 nucleotide sequence: TGCGCCAGCAGTGAGTCGACCCTAGCGGGAGTTGTAGATACGCAGTATTTT.

This chain joins TRBV7-9 and TRBJ2-2, with TRBD2 as a possible D gene (5 bases). The CDR3 has 13 amino acids. Germline assignment: CDR1 SEHNR and CDR2 FQNEAQ (reference sequence). V lost 1 base, J lost 5 bases, and 5 bases lay in between. In DNA, the CDR3 is TGTGCCAGCAGCTTAGAGCGGACCGGGGAGCTGTTTTTT. This encodes CASSLERTGELFF.